Below are 2 T cell receptor beta chains sequenced from a single sample in a study of blood T cell repertoires in COVID-19. The data were produced by immunoSEQ multiplex PCR, yet TCRdb's version contains in-frame clones alone and is incomplete. The top ten clones hold 2.6% of a sample with about 150,000 clones, roughly 81% of them seen once. Sample: peripheral blood. The receptors come from a human donor with acute or convalescent COVID-19. The donor label of this sample is uncertain.

The chain joins TRBV18 to TRBJ2-5; tentative D call: TRBD2 (5 bases). The ends were cut back, 0 bases at V and 2 bases at J, with 7 bases in the middle. The CDR3 extends over 14 amino acids. Germline values: CDR1 KGHSH, CDR2 LQKENI. The CDR3 DNA follows: TGTGCCAGCTCACCACCGGGGAGTCAAGAGACCCAGTACTTC. Amino acid sequence: CASSPPGSQETQYF. Supplemented by reference TRBV18 and TRBJ2-5, the full variable domain reads NAGVMQNPRHLVRRRGQEARLRCSPMKGHSHVYWYRQLPEEGLKFMVYLQKENIIDESGMPKERFSAEFPKEGPSILRIQQVVRGDSAAYFCASSPPGSQETQYFGPGTRLLVL.

The genes are TRBV19 and TRBJ1-1; the match to TRBD1 covers 9 bases. The CDR3 consists of 15 residues. CDR1 and CDR2 (germline): LNHDA, SQIVND (reference sequence). Losses at the gene ends were 6 bases for V and 1 base for J; bases not matched to a gene: 6. The DNA of the CDR3 is TGTGCCAGTAGATCGGACAGGGGATGGAACACTGAAGCTTTCTTT. Translating it yields CASRSDRGWNTEAFF.